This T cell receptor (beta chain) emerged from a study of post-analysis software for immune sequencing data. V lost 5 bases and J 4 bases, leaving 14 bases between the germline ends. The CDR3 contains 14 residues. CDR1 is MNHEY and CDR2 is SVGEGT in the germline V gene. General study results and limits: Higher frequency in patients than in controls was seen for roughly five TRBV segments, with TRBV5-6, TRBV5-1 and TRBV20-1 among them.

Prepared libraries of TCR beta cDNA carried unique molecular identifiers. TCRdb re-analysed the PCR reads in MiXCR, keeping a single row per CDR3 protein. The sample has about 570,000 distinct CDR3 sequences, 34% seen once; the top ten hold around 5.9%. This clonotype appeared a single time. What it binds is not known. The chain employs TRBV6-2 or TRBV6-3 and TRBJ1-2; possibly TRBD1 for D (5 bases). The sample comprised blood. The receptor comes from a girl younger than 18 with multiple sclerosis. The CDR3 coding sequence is TGTGCCAGCAGTGCCTCCAGGGCGGGCTATGGCTACACCTTC. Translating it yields CASSASRAGYGYTF.